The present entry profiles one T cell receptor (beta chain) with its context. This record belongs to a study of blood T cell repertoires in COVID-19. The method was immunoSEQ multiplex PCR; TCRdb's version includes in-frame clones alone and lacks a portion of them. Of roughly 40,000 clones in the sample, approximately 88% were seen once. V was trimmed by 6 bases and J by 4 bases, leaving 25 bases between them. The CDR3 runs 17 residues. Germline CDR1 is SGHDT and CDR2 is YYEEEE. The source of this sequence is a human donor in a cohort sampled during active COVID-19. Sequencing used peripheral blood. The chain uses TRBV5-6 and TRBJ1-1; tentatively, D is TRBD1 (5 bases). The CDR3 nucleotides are TGTGCCAGCACCCTAATGATGGATGGCAGGGTAAGCACTGAAGCTTTCTTT. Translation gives CASTLMMDGRVSTEAFF.